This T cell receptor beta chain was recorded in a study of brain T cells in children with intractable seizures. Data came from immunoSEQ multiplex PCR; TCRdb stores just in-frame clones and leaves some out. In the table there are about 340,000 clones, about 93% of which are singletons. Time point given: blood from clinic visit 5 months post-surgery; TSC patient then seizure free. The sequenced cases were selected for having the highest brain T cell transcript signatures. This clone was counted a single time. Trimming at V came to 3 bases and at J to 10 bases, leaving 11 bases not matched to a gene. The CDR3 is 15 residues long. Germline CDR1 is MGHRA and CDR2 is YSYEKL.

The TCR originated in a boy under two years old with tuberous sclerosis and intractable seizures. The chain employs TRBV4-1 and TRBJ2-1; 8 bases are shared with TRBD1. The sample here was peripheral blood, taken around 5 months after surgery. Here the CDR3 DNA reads TGCGCCAGCAGCCATAACAGGGGGTCTACCGGGGAGCAGTTCTTC. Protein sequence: CASSHNRGSTGEQFF.